This TCR beta chain came from a study of cytomegalovirus exposure and HLA in healthy donors. Both 60 Vbeta primers and 13 Jbeta primers went into the PCR. The table came from immunoSEQ multiplex PCR; TCRdb's copy has only in-frame clones and leaves some out. Of about 160,000 clones listed, approximately 78% are singletons. With V trimmed by 3 bases and J by 7 bases, 4 bases remained unmatched. The CDR3 covers 14 residues. Germline assignment: CDR1 MNHEY and CDR2 SMNVEV (reference sequence). The sequencing input was PBMCs. This sequence was found in a male donor in good health and CMV-seronegative. This chain connects TRBV27 to TRBJ2-7; 12 bases map to TRBD1. The CDR3 region has the DNA TGTGCCAGCAGTTTTGGGACAGGGGGCTGGGAGCAGTACTTC. It codes for CASSFGTGGWEQYF.